This is a list of T cell receptor beta chains from one sample in a study of cytomegalovirus exposure and HLA in healthy donors. Only in-frame clones appear in the TCRdb table, and some are missing; sequencing was by immunoSEQ multiplex PCR. The repertoire consists of about 120,000 clones, with roughly 80% occurring once and the leading ten covering 8.8%. Sequencing input: PBMCs. These receptor sequences come from a female donor in good health and CMV-seropositive. Both conserved end residues are part of each CDR3. D genes are given only for firm matches. A row's size may be missing; if present it is once, few, many or a size class.

>TRBD1|TRBJ2-1|few|TRBV10-2
TGCGCCAGCCGTCCAGGGGGAAGAACCTACAATGAGCAGTTCTTC
CASRPGGRTYNEQFF
>TRBD1|TRBJ1-6|NA|TRBV18
TGTGCCAGCTCTCCTCGACAGGGGGCTAGTAATTCACCCCTCCACTTT
CASSPRQGASNSPLHF
>NA|TRBJ1-2|NA|TRBV2
TGTGCCAGCCGTACAGGGTTACACTATGGCTACACCTTC
CASRTGLHYGYTF
>NA|TRBJ1-1|NA|TRBV20-1
TGCAGTGCTTACAGCTTTGCTGAAGCTTTCTTT
CSAYSFAEAFF
>NA|TRBJ1-3|NA|TRBV5-1
TGCGCCAGCAGCTTGGGGCCCTCTGGAAACACCATATATTTT
CASSLGPSGNTIYF
>NA|TRBJ1-5|NA|TRBV11-2
TGTGCCAGCAGCTTGGGAGGGGTCCTTAGCAATCAGCCCCAGCATTTT
CASSLGGVLSNQPQHF
>TRBD1|TRBJ1-4|NA|TRBV4-1
TGCGCCAGCAGCCATACAGGGGGCGCGAATGAAAAACTGTTTTTT
CASSHTGGANEKLFF
>TRBD2|TRBJ2-2|once|TRBV2
TGTGCCAGCAGTCCTGGACTAGCGGGCGGGGAGCTGTTTTTT
CASSPGLAGGELFF
>NA|TRBJ2-1|NA|TRBV2
TGTGCCAGCTCCACCTACAATGAGCAGTTCTTC
CASSTYNEQFF
>NA|TRBJ2-1|NA|TRBV5-6
TGTGCCAGCAGCTTGTTCGGGGAGAGCTCCTACAATGAGCAGTTCTTC
CASSLFGESSYNEQFF
>TRBD2|TRBJ2-5|NA|TRBV6-1
TGTGCCAGCCGGACGCTCGGGAGGGAGCAGTACTTC
CASRTLGREQYF
>TRBD1|TRBJ1-2|few|TRBV7-6
TGTGCCAGCAGCACACAGGGGAACTATGGCTACACCTTC
CASSTQGNYGYTF
>NA|TRBJ1-6|NA|TRBV27
TGTGCCAGCAGGGGGAGGGATTATAATTCACCCCTCCACTTT
CASRGRDYNSPLHF
>NA|TRBJ1-3|NA|TRBV21-1
TGTGCCAGCAGCAAAGGGCCTACTAGCTCTGGAAGCACCATATATTTT
CASSKGPTSSGSTIYF
>NA|TRBJ1-4|NA|TRBV7-9
TGTGCCAGCAGCCGCCAAGGGGCCAGACCTGGGAATGAAAAACTGTTTTTT
CASSRQGARPGNEKLFF
>TRBD1|TRBJ2-1|NA|TRBV2
TGTGCCACTCGGGACAGGGTCGGCAATGAGCAGTTCTTC
CATRDRVGNEQFF
>TRBD1|TRBJ1-1|NA|TRBV30
TGTGCCTGGAGTTGGCCGGGACAGAGGAACACTGAAGCTTTCTTT
CAWSWPGQRNTEAFF
>NA|TRBJ1-1|NA|TRBV14
TGTGCCAGCAGCCAAAATCAGGGGACTGAAGCTTTCTTT
CASSQNQGTEAFF
>NA|TRBJ1-2|once|TRBV7-9
TGTGCCAGCACCGTTGACAGTTCTAACTATGGCTACACCTTC
CASTVDSSNYGYTF
>TRBD2|TRBJ2-7|once|TRBV27
TGTGCCAGCAGCCCCCGGGGGGATTCCTTAGCGGGGGGCCACGAGCAGTACTTC
CASSPRGDSLAGGHEQYF
>TRBD1|TRBJ2-2|once|TRBV5-4
TGTGCCAGCACCGAGAGGACAGGGAACACCGGGGAGCTGTTTTTT
CASTERTGNTGELFF
>TRBD1|TRBJ2-2|NA|TRBV7-3
TGTGCCAGCAGCTTAACGAGGGAGACAGGGGCCACCGGGGAGCTGTTTTTT
CASSLTRETGATGELFF
>TRBD1|TRBJ2-7|NA|TRBV6-5
TGTGCCAGCAGGCGACAGGGCCCCTACGAGCAGTACTTC
CASRRQGPYEQYF
>NA|TRBJ2-3|once|TRBV28
TGTGCCAGCAGCTCAAAGGGACAAGACACAGATACGCAGTATTTT
CASSSKGQDTDTQYF
>NA|TRBJ2-5|NA|TRBV5-1
TGCGCCAGCAGCTTCCAGGGGCGATCGCAAGAGACCCAGTACTTC
CASSFQGRSQETQYF
>NA|TRBJ1-4|few|TRBV5-1
TGCGCCAGCAGCTCTACCTGGACGGGAAATGAAAAACTGTTTTTT
CASSSTWTGNEKLFF
>TRBD2|TRBJ2-1|NA|TRBV2
TGTGCCAGCACCCCGGGGACTAGCTGGGGGGAGCAGTTCTTC
CASTPGTSWGEQFF
>TRBD1|TRBJ2-5|NA|TRBV7-7
TGTGCCAGCAGCCGAGGGACAGGCGGTGGATGGGGCCAGTACTTC
CASSRGTGGGWGQYF
>NA|TRBJ2-7|NA|TRBV5-6
TGTGCCAGCAGCAGAGTGACAAACGAGCAGTACTTC
CASSRVTNEQYF
>NA|TRBJ1-1|NA|TRBV29-1
TGCAGCGTTGTAAGGAGCCAAAGATCAGAAGCTTTCTTT
CSVVRSQRSEAFF
>NA|TRBJ2-1|NA|TRBV2
TGTGCCAGCAGGGACAGCTACAATGAGCAGTTCTTC
CASRDSYNEQFF
>TRBD2|TRBJ2-3|NA|TRBV7-3
TGTGCCAGCAGCAAAGGACTAGCGGGGGGCACAGATACGCAGTATTTT
CASSKGLAGGTDTQYF
>TRBD2|TRBJ2-1|NA|TRBV10-3
TGTGCCATCAGGAGCGGGGGCTCCCACAATGAGCAGTTCTTC
CAIRSGGSHNEQFF
>NA|TRBJ2-5|NA|TRBV7-6
TGTGCCAGCGGAACCCGGGAGATGGGGACCCAGTACTTC
CASGTREMGTQYF
>TRBD1|TRBJ1-5|once|TRBV30
TGTGCCTGGAGTGGACAGGGTCAGCCCCAGCATTTT
CAWSGQGQPQHF
>NA|TRBJ1-5|NA|TRBV6-5
TGTGCCAGCAGTGAGAGGTATAGCAATCAGCCCCAGCATTTT
CASSERYSNQPQHF
>TRBD2|TRBJ2-1|few|TRBV6-1
TGTGCCAGCACGGCTAGCGGGAGGAATGAGCAGTTCTTC
CASTASGRNEQFF
>NA|TRBJ1-6|NA|TRBV28
TGTGCCAGCAGTTTAAGGGGTTCACCCCTCCACTTT
CASSLRGSPLHF
>TRBD1|TRBJ2-7|NA|TRBV27
TGTGCCAGCAGTCCAGGGACAGGGGGCGCATACGAGCAGTACTTC
CASSPGTGGAYEQYF
>NA|TRBJ1-2|NA|TRBV6-5
TGTGCCAGCAGTTACAGCAGGGGCCATGGCTACACCTTC
CASSYSRGHGYTF
>TRBD2|TRBJ2-5|NA|TRBV4-1
TGCGCCAGCAGCCAGTCGGGACTACCTCAAGAGACCCAGTACTTC
CASSQSGLPQETQYF
>NA|TRBJ2-1|NA|TRBV4-3
TGCGCCAGCAGCCAAGCGATAGACAACCACAGCTACAATGAGCAGTTCTTC
CASSQAIDNHSYNEQFF
>NA|TRBJ1-3|NA|TRBV7-8
TGTGCCAGCAGCTTAGCAACAGGGGGAAACACCATATATTTT
CASSLATGGNTIYF
>NA|TRBJ1-5|NA|TRBV19
TGTGCCAGTAGTACCGGGCAGGGAGGAAATCAGCCCCAGCATTTT
CASSTGQGGNQPQHF
>NA|TRBJ1-6|NA|TRBV18
TGTGCCAGCTCACCCCGGGAAAGTCAGGATTCACCCCTCCACTTT
CASSPRESQDSPLHF
>NA|TRBJ2-4|NA|TRBV6-1
TGTGCCAGCAGTGAGTCACAGGTAGCCAAAAACATTCAGTACTTC
CASSESQVAKNIQYF
>NA|TRBJ2-7|NA|TRBV6-6
TGTGCCAGCGAAAGGGGGAGGGACCGAGTCTACGAGCAGTACTTC
CASERGRDRVYEQYF
>TRBD1|TRBJ1-3|NA|TRBV7-6
TGTGCCAGCAGCTTTCAGGGGGCGCCTGGAAACACCATATATTTT
CASSFQGAPGNTIYF
>TRBD1|TRBJ1-5|few|TRBV10-3
TGTGCCATCAGTGAGTTGGGACAGGGAAATCAGCCCCAGCATTTT
CAISELGQGNQPQHF
>TRBD1|TRBJ2-1|NA|TRBV6-4
TGTGCCAGCAGTCCAACCTACGACAGGGGGACCTACAATGAGCAGTTCTTC
CASSPTYDRGTYNEQFF
>NA|TRBJ2-2|NA|TRBV7-3
TGTGCCAGCAGCTTATTTCCTGGGCAGAACACCGGGGAGCTGTTTTTT
CASSLFPGQNTGELFF